The rows below give T cell receptor beta chains drawn from one sample of a study of shared clonotypes between healthy human individuals. The data were produced by immunoSEQ multiplex PCR, yet TCRdb's version contains in-frame clones alone and is incomplete. The sample includes 450,000 to 550,000 clones, approximately 79% of them seen just once. Sequenced: PBMCs. The receptors stem from a middle-aged woman in good health. Some clones in this sample may be carry-over from other donors' samples. The CDR3 runs from the conserved cysteine through the conserved F or W. The order of the fields is V gene, J gene, D gene, clone size, CDR3 DNA, CDR3 protein. The D gene is left open where the match is weak. Size values are once, few and many counts, or a class for expanded clones, and some rows have none.

TRBV9,TRBJ2-7,-,-,TGTGCCAGCAGCGTAGCCCCGGAAATCTACGAGCAGTACTTC,CASSVAPEIYEQYF
TRBV27,TRBJ1-1,-,once,TGTGCCAGCCGTTCCCCCTCGGGGGGGTACACTGAAGCTTTCTTT,CASRSPSGGYTEAFF
TRBV2,TRBJ2-7,TRBD2,-,TGTGCCAGCAACCCGAGGACTAGCGGGTACGAGCAGTACTTC,CASNPRTSGYEQYF
TRBV5-1,TRBJ2-2,TRBD2,-,TGCGCCAGCAGCTTGGGACGGGAGGCCACCGGGGAGCTGTTTTTT,CASSLGREATGELFF
TRBV18,TRBJ2-3,-,many,TGTGCCAGCTCACCACTTCCTGGGACGACGGGCCGGGCAGATACGCAGTATTTT,CASSPLPGTTGRADTQYF
TRBV5-5,TRBJ2-1,-,-,TGTGCCAGCAGCTTCGTTTTTAGCTCCTACAATGAGCAGTTCTTC,CASSFVFSSYNEQFF
TRBV5-1,TRBJ2-1,TRBD2,-,TGCGCCAGCAGCCCAGGACTAGCGGGAGGGTACTCCTACAATGAGCAGTTCTTC,CASSPGLAGGYSYNEQFF
TRBV5-1,TRBJ1-2,-,-,TGCGCCAGCAGCTTGCCCTCCAACTCCGGACAGAGGGGGGTTACTAACTATGGCTACACCTTC,CASSLPSNSGQRGVTNYGYTF
TRBV7-2,TRBJ2-3,-,-,TGTGCCAGCAGCTTAGGCGTGACTAGCACAGATACGCAGTATTTT,CASSLGVTSTDTQYF
TRBV5-4,TRBJ2-5,-,-,TGTGCCAGCAGCTTGGCCGGGTCCGGGGGTGAGACCCAGTACTTC,CASSLAGSGGETQYF
TRBV4-3,TRBJ2-3,-,-,TGCGCCAGCAGCCAACTTAGGGACAACTCCATGAGGTATTTT,CASSQLRDNSMRYF
TRBV6-6,TRBJ2-7,-,-,TGTGCCAGCAGCATACAGGTTCTCGGACCGGAGCAGTACTTC,CASSIQVLGPEQYF
TRBV27,TRBJ2-1,TRBD2,few,TGTGCCAGCAGTTCCCTAGGGCTAGCGGGTGTAGACCAGTTCTTC,CASSSLGLAGVDQFF
TRBV6-5,TRBJ1-1,TRBD1,-,TGTGCCAGCAGTGTGACAGGGAGGGCCACTGAAGCTTTCTTT,CASSVTGRATEAFF
TRBV29-1,TRBJ2-1,-,-,TGCAGCGTTGAGTCGGGTTACAATGAGCAGTTCTTC,CSVESGYNEQFF
TRBV5-6,TRBJ2-7,-,-,TGTGCCAGCAGCAGAGCCCCCTACGAGCAGTACTTC,CASSRAPYEQYF
TRBV29-1,TRBJ2-2,-,-,TGCAGCGTTGTGAAGAGGAAAGGGACCGGGGAGCTGTTTTTT,CSVVKRKGTGELFF
TRBV27,TRBJ1-5,-,-,TGTGCCAGCAGTTTGAGGAGATATAGCAATCAGCCCCAGCATTTT,CASSLRRYSNQPQHF
TRBV9,TRBJ1-3,-,few,TGTGCCAGCAGCGTAACCCCTTACTCTGGAAACACCATATATTTT,CASSVTPYSGNTIYF
TRBV28,TRBJ2-7,TRBD2,-,TGTGCCAGCAGAGAAGCGGGAGATGCATACGAGCAGTACTTC,CASREAGDAYEQYF
TRBV27,TRBJ2-7,-,once,TGTGCCAGCAGTTTCGCTGGGGAAGTGGGATACGAGCAGTACTTC,CASSFAGEVGYEQYF
TRBV7-8,TRBJ2-5,-,-,TGTGCCAGCAGCTTTAGGGGAGAGACCCAGTACTTC,CASSFRGETQYF
TRBV5-1,TRBJ2-2,-,many,TGCGCCAGCAGCTTGGCCGATAGCACCGGGGAGCTGTTTTTT,CASSLADSTGELFF
TRBV10-1,TRBJ2-3,-,-,TGCGCCAGCAGTGACAGGGATCCAGATACGCAGTATTTT,CASSDRDPDTQYF
TRBV5-1,TRBJ1-4,-,-,TGCGCCAGCAGCTTGGAGGCAACTAATGAAAAACTGTTTTTT,CASSLEATNEKLFF
TRBV14,TRBJ2-7,TRBD2,-,TGTGCCAGCAGCCATCCTGTGACTAGCGGGAGCCCTAACGAGCAGTACTTC,CASSHPVTSGSPNEQYF
TRBV7-9,TRBJ2-7,-,-,TGTGCCAGCAGCAAAGCCGGGGACGGATCCTACGAGCAGTACTTC,CASSKAGDGSYEQYF
TRBV19,TRBJ1-3,-,-,TGTGCCAGTAGCCGTCGCTCTGGAAACACCATATATTTT,CASSRRSGNTIYF
TRBV7-8,TRBJ1-2,TRBD1,-,TGTGCCAGCAGCCGTGGGACAGGGAACTATGGCTACACCTTC,CASSRGTGNYGYTF
TRBV9,TRBJ2-2,-,-,TGTGCCAGCAGTCGGGGCTTCACCGGGGAGCTGTTTTTT,CASSRGFTGELFF
TRBV29-1,TRBJ2-7,TRBD1,-,TGCAGCGTTGAAGATCCCAGGGGGCGGTACGAGCAGTACTTC,CSVEDPRGRYEQYF
TRBV5-4,TRBJ2-5,-,-,TGTGCCAGCAGCTTGGGCAGGGGCCAAGAGACCCAGTACTTC,CASSLGRGQETQYF
TRBV5-6,TRBJ2-7,-,-,TGTGCCAGCAGCTTGTTGACACATGGGCGATCCTACGAGCAGTACTTC,CASSLLTHGRSYEQYF
TRBV18,TRBJ1-2,-,-,TGTGCCAGCTCAACTACAGGGCCGACTGACTATGGCTACACCTTC,CASSTTGPTDYGYTF
TRBV25-1,TRBJ1-3,-,-,TGTGCCAGCAGTGAATACCGAGCCGGAAACACCATATATTTT,CASSEYRAGNTIYF
TRBV30,TRBJ2-1,TRBD2,-,TGTGCCTGGAGTTCCCACCGACTAGCGGGGGACAATGAGCAGTTCTTC,CAWSSHRLAGDNEQFF
TRBV7-3,TRBJ2-2,-,-,TGTGCCAGCAGGGTAGGAGTGAACACCGGGGAGCTGTTTTTT,CASRVGVNTGELFF
TRBV29-1,TRBJ1-2,TRBD1,few,TGCAGCGTTGTCGCAGGGGGCTATGGCTACACCTTC,CSVVAGGYGYTF
TRBV10-3,TRBJ2-1,TRBD2,-,TGTGCCATCAGTACGGGACTAGCGGGAGGGGGGTCCTACAATGAGCAGTTCTTC,CAISTGLAGGGSYNEQFF
TRBV6-6,TRBJ1-5,TRBD1,few,TGTGCCAGTATGCCCACAGGGGCCAATCAGCCCCAGCATTTT,CASMPTGANQPQHF
TRBV6-5,TRBJ2-5,-,-,TGTGCCAGCAGACGGACATTCCAAGAGACCCAGTACTTC,CASRRTFQETQYF
TRBV30,TRBJ2-3,-,-,TGTGCCTGGAGTGTAGGAGGGAGTGCAGATACGCAGTATTTT,CAWSVGGSADTQYF
TRBV10-3,TRBJ1-5,-,-,TGTGCCATCAGTGATAGATCGGGAAATAGCAATCAGCCCCAGCATTTT,CAISDRSGNSNQPQHF
TRBV2,TRBJ1-2,-,-,TGTGCCAGCAGTTTCTCGAGGGCCGGGGAGGGCTATGGCTACACCTTC,CASSFSRAGEGYGYTF
TRBV27,TRBJ2-7,TRBD2,-,TGTGCCAGCAGTAGAGGGACTAGCGGGAGATCTGGGCAGTACTTC,CASSRGTSGRSGQYF
TRBV2,TRBJ2-3,TRBD1,-,TGTGCCAGCAGTCGTGACAGGGGGCGACCAGATACGCAGTATTTT,CASSRDRGRPDTQYF